The 25 T cell receptor beta chains below were found in one sample sequenced in a study of beta chain features in type 1 diabetes. Expressed TCRB transcripts were sequenced because the isolated RNA had all been reverse transcribed beforehand. The table came from immunoSEQ multiplex PCR; TCRdb's copy has only in-frame clones and leaves some out. Among 680,000 or so clones listed, less than 20% were seen once. The sample was naive CD4+ T cells from blood. These receptors were collected from a man between 18 and 29 years old in good health.

This chain's CDR3 is CASSSDTTYEQYF. The CDR3 DNA is TGTGCCAGCAGTTCCGACACAACCTACGAGCAGTACTTC. The chain combines TRBV6-5 with TRBJ2-7; D gene ambiguous. The CDR3 runs to 13 residues. V was shortened by 4 bases and J by 2 bases, with 9 bases between the two germline ends. The V gene's germline CDR1 is MNHEY and CDR2 SVGAGI.

The chain employs TRBV19 and TRBJ2-1; maybe TRBD1 (6 bases). There are 14 residues in the CDR3. With 3 bases removed from V and 12 bases from J, the gap between germline ends came to 18 bases. From germline, CDR1 is LNHDA and CDR2 SQIVND (reference sequence). CDR3 amino acids: CASSIGDQGHSQFF. For the CDR3, the DNA is TGTGCCAGTAGTATCGGGGACCAGGGGCACTCGCAGTTCTTC.

The chain combines TRBV2 with TRBJ2-1; 10 positions match TRBD2. Germline loops: CDR1 SNHLY, CDR2 FYNNEI. This CDR3 comprises 15 residues. Losses at the gene ends were 6 bases for V and 2 bases for J; bases not matched to a gene: 4. The DNA of the CDR3 is TGTGCCAGCAGGGGCCTAGCGGGGGCCTACAATGAGCAGTTCTTC. This sequence encodes CASRGLAGAYNEQFF. Supplemented by reference TRBV2 and TRBJ2-1, the full variable domain reads EPEVTQTPSHQVTQMGQEVILRCVPISNHLYFYWYRQILGQKVEFLVSFYNNEISEKSEIFDDQFSVERPDGSNFTLKIRSTKLEDSAMYFCASRGLAGAYNEQFFGPGTRLTVL.

The chain uses TRBV9 and TRBJ1-4; 7 nucleotides align to TRBD1. J lost 5 bases, V lost 4 bases, and 8 bases had no gene match. There are 15 residues in the CDR3. Per the germline V gene, CDR1 is SGDLS and CDR2 is YYNGEE. CDR3 protein: CASSSRTGGNEKLFF. CDR3 coding DNA: TGTGCCAGCAGCTCACGGACAGGAGGAAATGAAAAACTGTTTTTT.

The chain uses TRBV7-2 and TRBJ2-7, with 8 positions matching TRBD2. The CDR3 is 14 residues long. The V and J ends lost 3 bases and 3 bases, in that order; junction bases with no gene match: 4. The germline V gene encodes CDR1 SGHTA and CDR2 FQGNSA. The CDR3 reads CASSFQRELYEQYF. The CDR3 nucleotides read TGTGCCAGCAGCTTCCAGCGGGAGCTCTACGAGCAGTACTTC. Full variable domain (remainder filled in from reference TRBV7-2 and TRBJ2-7): GAGVSQSPSNKVTEKGKDVELRCDPISGHTALYWYRQSLGQGLEFLIYFQGNSAPDKSGLPSDRFSAERTGGSVSTLTIQRTQQEDSAVYLCASSFQRELYEQYFGPGTRLTVT.

The rearrangement links TRBV11-2 to TRBJ2-3, with D possibly called TRBD1 or TRBD2 (5 bases each). The CDR3 is 15 residues long. The V and J ends lost 1 base and 2 bases respectively, with 10 bases between them. CDR1 and CDR2 (germline): SGHAT, FQNNGV. CDR3 sequence reads: CASSLVGGTTDTQYF. The CDR3, as DNA: TGTGCCAGCAGCTTAGTTGGGGGAACCACAGATACGCAGTATTTT.

The rearrangement uses TRBV7-8 and TRBJ2-7; 11 nucleotides line up with TRBD2. There are 14 residues in the CDR3. Germline CDR1 is SGHVS and CDR2 is FQNEAQ. Losses at the gene ends were 5 bases for V and 2 bases for J; bases not matched to a gene: 2. CDR3 in amino acids: CASSRSGGAYEQYF. CDR3 in DNA: TGTGCCAGCAGCCGTAGCGGGGGGGCCTACGAGCAGTACTTC.

The chain is built from TRBV27 and TRBJ1-2, with 8 positions matching TRBD1. The CDR3 sequence is 17 residues long. The germline CDR1 and CDR2 sequences are MNHEY and SMNVEV (reference sequence). The ends lost 3 bases at V and 3 bases at J; junction bases unmatched: 12. The CDR3 protein is CASSFIWTGRKDYGYTF. CDR3 DNA sequence: TGTGCCAGCAGTTTCATTTGGACAGGGCGGAAAGACTATGGCTACACCTTC.

The chain carries TRBV29-1 and TRBJ1-2; TRBD1 is a possible D gene (5 bases). Trimming pared 3 bases from V and 8 bases from J, leaving 16 bases between. The germline V gene encodes CDR1 SQVTM and CDR2 ANQGSEA. This CDR3 contains 13 residues. CDR3 amino acids: CSVDPEGRKGYTF. CDR3 nucleotides: TGCAGCGTTGACCCCGAGGGGCGTAAAGGCTACACCTTC.

Only a few counts were recorded for this clone. The chain recombines TRBV5-1 with TRBJ2-1; no clear D. CDR3 length: 12 amino acids. Germline assignment: CDR1 SGHRS and CDR2 YFSETQ. Trimming stripped 6 bases from V and 5 bases from J, with 9 bases between. The CDR3 region has the DNA TGCGCCAGCACCCGTCGGAACAATGAGCAGTTCTTC. Translation gives CASTRRNNEQFF.

The table lists this clone with a few counts. The J gene is TRBJ1-2, the V gene TRBV4-1, with a weak D call TRBD1 (5 bases). Germline lookup yields CDR1 MGHRA and CDR2 YSYEKL. The CDR3 extends over 14 amino acids. Trimming removed 4 bases at V and 4 bases at J, with 13 bases between. The CDR3 sequence is CASSRPGQPYGYTF. The DNA of the CDR3 is TGCGCCAGCAGCCGACCCGGACAACCCTATGGCTACACCTTC.

This clone was observed a few times. The V call is TRBV29-1, the J call TRBJ2-5; the D is unclear. The CDR3 sequence is 12 residues long. V lost 7 bases and J lost 1, with 10 bases in between. Germline loops: CDR1 SQVTM, CDR2 ANQGSEA. The CDR3 DNA is TGCAGCGCCTCAGGCCCCCAAGAGACCCAGTACTTC. It translates to CSASGPQETQYF.

The chain links TRBV7-9 to TRBJ2-5; no definite D call. This CDR3 comprises 13 residues. CDR1 is SEHNR and CDR2 is FQNEAQ in the germline V gene (reference sequence). Trimming took 3 bases from V and 2 from J, leaving 7 bases between them. The CDR3 spells CASSFPGQETQYF. The CDR3, as DNA: TGTGCCAGCAGCTTCCCGGGTCAAGAGACCCAGTACTTC.

This clone showed up just a few times. The gene calls are TRBV5-1 and TRBJ1-2; D is unclear. Trimming left V 1 base short and J 3 bases short, with 7 bases between. Germline lookup yields CDR1 SGHRS and CDR2 YFSETQ. This CDR3 is 13 amino acids long. CDR3: CASSLKGDYGYTF. The CDR3 region has the DNA TGCGCCAGCAGCTTGAAGGGTGACTATGGCTACACCTTC.

This clone was seen a few times. CDR3 DNA: TGTGCCAGCAGCTTCCCCGGACAGACTCCGGAGCAGTACTTC. Its protein is CASSFPGQTPEQYF. The chain carries TRBV7-3 and TRBJ2-7, with D maybe TRBD1 (6 bases). V lost 3 bases to trimming and J lost 7 bases, with 16 bases between them. The germline gives CDR1 SGHTA, CDR2 FQGTGA. The CDR3 sequence is 14 residues long.

V usage is TRBV28 and J usage is TRBJ1-6; no firm D call. This CDR3 contains 12 residues. Germline V gene data show CDR1 as MDHEN and CDR2 as SYDVKM. Deletions cut 10 bases from V and 8 bases from J, with 12 bases between. The CDR3 DNA is TGTGCCACCGCGAACAGATATTCACCCCTCCACTTT. This sequence encodes CATANRYSPLHF. Full variable domain (missing parts from reference TRBV28 and TRBJ1-6): DVKVTQSSRYLVKRTGEKVFLECVQDMDHENMFWYRQDPGLGLRLIYFSYDVKMKEKGDIPEGYSVSREKKERFSLILESASTNQTSMYLCATANRYSPLHFGNGTRLTVT.

This clone was seen a handful of times. The chain joins TRBV7-2 to TRBJ2-3; D is ambiguous. Trimming left V 3 bases short and J 1 base short, with 17 bases between. This CDR3 is built from 17 residues. Germline V lookup: CDR1 SGHTA, CDR2 FQGNSA. The CDR3: CASSFRAAPTRTDTQYF. The CDR3 DNA sequence: TGTGCCAGCAGCTTCCGGGCCGCCCCTACCCGCACAGATACGCAGTATTTT.

On this clone: Additional DNA sequences in this sample encode the identical CDR3. V usage is TRBV5-1 and J usage is TRBJ2-1, with 12 bases lining up with TRBD2. This CDR3 is built from 15 residues. CDR1 and CDR2 from the germline V gene are SGHRS and YFSETQ. The junction had 2 bases not matched to a gene; V was cut back by 3 bases and J by 4 bases. In DNA form, the CDR3 reads TGCGCCAGCAGCTCCGGGACTAGCGGGTACAATGAGCAGTTCTTC. Its translation is CASSSGTSGYNEQFF.

The chain carries TRBV6-1 and TRBJ2-7; 8 bases match TRBD2. Germline CDR1 is MNHNS and CDR2 is SASEGT. The CDR3 consists of 16 residues. Trimming at V came to 4 bases and at J to 4 bases, leaving 12 bases not matched to a gene. CDR3 in DNA: TGTGCCAGCAGTGGTCGACTGAGCGGGAGAGTGTACGAGCAGTACTTC. This translates into CASSGRLSGRVYEQYF.

This rearrangement joins TRBV6-5 to TRBJ2-4; D may match TRBD1 or TRBD2 (6 bases each). Trimming took off 10 bases at V and 2 bases at J, with 18 bases between the two ends. Germline CDR1 reads MNHEY; CDR2 reads SVGAGI. CDR3 length: 15 amino acids. CDR3 in amino acids: CAIHGGTVSKNIQYF. DNA for the CDR3: TGTGCCATCCACGGGGGCACAGTCTCCAAAAACATTCAGTACTTC.

This clone was counted only a few times. An end of the junction differs from the germline gene, which may be a read error. The chain carries TRBV7-7 and TRBJ1-1; D unclear. Germline V gives CDR1 SSHAT, CDR2 FNYEAQ (reference sequence). The CDR3 is 13 residues long. This CDR3 reads CASSYQLNTEAFF. The CDR3 DNA reads as TGTGCTAGCAGCTATCAGCTAAACACTGAAGCTTTCTTT.

This clone was seen a few times. This chain joins TRBV15 and TRBJ1-2; D is perhaps TRBD1 (6 bases). From germline, CDR1 is LNHNV and CDR2 YYDKDF (reference sequence). V was trimmed by 0 bases and J by 4 bases, leaving 15 bases between them. The CDR3 is made up of 16 amino acids. The CDR3: CATSRDLTGSRYGYTF. In nucleotides, the CDR3 is TGTGCCACCAGCAGAGATCTAACAGGGTCCCGCTATGGCTACACCTTC.

This clone turned up a few times. This chain joins TRBV2 and TRBJ2-7; unclear D gene. V was pared by 3 bases and J by 3 bases, with 9 bases between. The length of the CDR3 is 13 residues. Germline V gene sequence: CDR1 SNHLY, CDR2 FYNNEI. CDR3 nucleotide sequence: TGTGCCAGCAGTGAGGAGTTCTTCTACGAGCAGTACTTC. It codes for CASSEEFFYEQYF. Full variable domain (rest looked up from reference TRBV2 and TRBJ2-7): EPEVTQTPSHQVTQMGQEVILRCVPISNHLYFYWYRQILGQKVEFLVSFYNNEISEKSEIFDDQFSVERPDGSNFTLKIRSTKLEDSAMYFCASSEEFFYEQYFGPGTRLTVT.

The J gene is TRBJ2-5, the V gene TRBV12-5; 13 bases match TRBD2. After removal of 6 bases from V and 3 bases from J, the junction contained 10 bases not matched to a gene. Looked up from germline, CDR1 is LGHNT and CDR2 is FRNRAP. The CDR3 is 17 amino acids. CDR3 region: CASGLGTSGNSKETQYF. In DNA, the CDR3 is TGTGCTAGTGGCCTAGGGACTAGCGGGAACTCGAAAGAGACCCAGTACTTC.

This clone has just a few counts. The chain has TRBV9 and TRBJ2-2; D possibly corresponds to TRBD1 (7 bases). Germline CDR1 reads SGDLS; CDR2 reads YYNGEE. This CDR3 contains 15 residues. The germline V and J ends were trimmed by 0 bases and 3 bases, with 9 bases remaining between them. The CDR3 region has the DNA TGTGCCAGCAGCGTAGCCAGGGGGGACACCGGGGAGCTGTTTTTT. Translating it yields CASSVARGDTGELFF.